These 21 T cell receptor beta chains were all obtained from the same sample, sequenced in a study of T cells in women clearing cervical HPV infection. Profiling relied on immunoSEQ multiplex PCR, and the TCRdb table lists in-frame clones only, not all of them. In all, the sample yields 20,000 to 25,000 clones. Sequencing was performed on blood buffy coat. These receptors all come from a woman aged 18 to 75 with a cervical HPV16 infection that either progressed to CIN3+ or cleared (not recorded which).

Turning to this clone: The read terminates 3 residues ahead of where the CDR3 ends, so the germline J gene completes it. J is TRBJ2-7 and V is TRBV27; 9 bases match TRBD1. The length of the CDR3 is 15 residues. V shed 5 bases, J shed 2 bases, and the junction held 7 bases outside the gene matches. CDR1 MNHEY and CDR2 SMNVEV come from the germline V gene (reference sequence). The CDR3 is CASSPRDRATYEQYF. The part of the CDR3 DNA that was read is TGTGCCAGCAGTCCCCGGGACAGGGCCACCTACGAG.

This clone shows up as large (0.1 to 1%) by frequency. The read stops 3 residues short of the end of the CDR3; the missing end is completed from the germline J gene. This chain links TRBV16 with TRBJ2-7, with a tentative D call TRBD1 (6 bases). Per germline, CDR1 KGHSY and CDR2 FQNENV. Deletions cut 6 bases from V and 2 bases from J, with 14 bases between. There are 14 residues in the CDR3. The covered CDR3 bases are TGTGCCAGCAGTCCTCAGGGGATGCCCTACGAG. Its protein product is CASSPQGMPYE. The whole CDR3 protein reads CASSPQGMPYEQYF.

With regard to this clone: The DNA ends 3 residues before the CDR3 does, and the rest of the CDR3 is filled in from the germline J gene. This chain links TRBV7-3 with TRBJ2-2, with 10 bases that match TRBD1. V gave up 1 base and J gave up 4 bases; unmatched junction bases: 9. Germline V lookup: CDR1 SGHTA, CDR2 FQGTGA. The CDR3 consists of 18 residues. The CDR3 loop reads CASSLIDRGRGVTGELFF. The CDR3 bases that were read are TGTGCCAGCAGCTTAATAGACAGGGGGCGCGGGGTCACCGGGGAG.

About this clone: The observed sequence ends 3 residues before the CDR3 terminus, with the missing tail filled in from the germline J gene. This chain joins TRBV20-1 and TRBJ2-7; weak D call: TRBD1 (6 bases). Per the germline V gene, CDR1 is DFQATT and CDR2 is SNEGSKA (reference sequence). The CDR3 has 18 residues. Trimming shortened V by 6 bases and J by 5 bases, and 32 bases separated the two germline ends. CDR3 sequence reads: CSAVFFGANYREFDEQYF. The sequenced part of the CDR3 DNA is TGCAGTGCCGTCTTTTTCGGAGCTAATTACAGGGAATTCGACGAG.

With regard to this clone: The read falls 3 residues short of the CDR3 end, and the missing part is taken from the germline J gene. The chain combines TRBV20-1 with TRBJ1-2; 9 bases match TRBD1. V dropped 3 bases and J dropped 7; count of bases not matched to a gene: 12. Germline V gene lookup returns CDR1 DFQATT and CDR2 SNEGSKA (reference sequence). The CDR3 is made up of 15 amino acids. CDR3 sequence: CSASTYGQGISGYTF. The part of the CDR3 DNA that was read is TGCAGTGCTAGTACCTACGGACAGGGGATAAGTGGC.

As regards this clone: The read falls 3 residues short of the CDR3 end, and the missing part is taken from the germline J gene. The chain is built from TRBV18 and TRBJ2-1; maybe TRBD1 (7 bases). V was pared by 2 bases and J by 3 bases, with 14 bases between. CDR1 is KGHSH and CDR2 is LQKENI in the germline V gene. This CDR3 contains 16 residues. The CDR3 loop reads CASSPGGGGFYNEQFF. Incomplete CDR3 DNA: TGTGCCAGCTCACCAGGTGGAGGGGGCTTCTACAATGAG.

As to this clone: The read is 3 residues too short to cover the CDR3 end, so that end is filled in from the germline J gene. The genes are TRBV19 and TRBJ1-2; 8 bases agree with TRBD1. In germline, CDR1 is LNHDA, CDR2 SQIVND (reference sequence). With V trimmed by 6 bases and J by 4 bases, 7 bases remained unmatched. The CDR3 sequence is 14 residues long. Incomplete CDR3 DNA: TGTGCCAGTAGAGGACAGGGCGCCGCCTATGGC. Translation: CASRGQGAAYG. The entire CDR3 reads CASRGQGAAYGYTF.

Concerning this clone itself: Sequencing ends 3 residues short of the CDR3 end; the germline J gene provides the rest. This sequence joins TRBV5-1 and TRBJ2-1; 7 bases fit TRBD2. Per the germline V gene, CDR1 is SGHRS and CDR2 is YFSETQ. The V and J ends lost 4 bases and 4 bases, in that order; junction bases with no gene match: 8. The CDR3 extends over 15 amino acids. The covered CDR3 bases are TGCGCCAGCAGCCCCGCTAGCGGAGCTTACAATGAG. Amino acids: CASSPASGAYNE. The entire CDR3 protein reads CASSPASGAYNEQFF.

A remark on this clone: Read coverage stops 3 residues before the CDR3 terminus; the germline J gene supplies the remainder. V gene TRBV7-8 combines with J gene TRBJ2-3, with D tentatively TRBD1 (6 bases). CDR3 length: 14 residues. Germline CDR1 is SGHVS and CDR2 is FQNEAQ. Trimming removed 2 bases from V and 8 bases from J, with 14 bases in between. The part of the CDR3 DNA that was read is TGTGCCAGCAGCTTACTAGGGGGTATTGGTACG. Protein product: CASSLLGGIGT. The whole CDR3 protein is CASSLLGGIGTQYF.

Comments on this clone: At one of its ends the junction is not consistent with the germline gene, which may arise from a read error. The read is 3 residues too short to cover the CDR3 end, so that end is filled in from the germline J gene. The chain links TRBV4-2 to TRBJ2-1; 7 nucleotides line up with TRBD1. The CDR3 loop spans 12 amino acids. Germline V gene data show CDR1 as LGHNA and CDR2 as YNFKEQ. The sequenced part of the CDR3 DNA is TGCGCCAGCAGCCACGGGACAGATGAG. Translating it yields CASSHGTDE. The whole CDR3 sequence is CASSHGTDEQFF.

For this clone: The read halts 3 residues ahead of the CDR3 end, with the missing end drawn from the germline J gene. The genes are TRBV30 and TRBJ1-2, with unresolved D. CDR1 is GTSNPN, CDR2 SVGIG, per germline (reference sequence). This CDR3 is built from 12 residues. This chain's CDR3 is CAWSADYNDYTF. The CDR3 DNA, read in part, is TGTGCCTGGAGCGCGGACTACAATGAC. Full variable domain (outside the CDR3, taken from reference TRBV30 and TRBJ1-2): SQTIHQWPATLVQPVGSPLSLECTVEGTSNPNLYWYRQAAGRGLQLLFYSVGIGQISSEVPQNLSASRPQDRQFILSSKKLLLSDSGFYLCAWSADYNDYTFGSGTRLTVV.

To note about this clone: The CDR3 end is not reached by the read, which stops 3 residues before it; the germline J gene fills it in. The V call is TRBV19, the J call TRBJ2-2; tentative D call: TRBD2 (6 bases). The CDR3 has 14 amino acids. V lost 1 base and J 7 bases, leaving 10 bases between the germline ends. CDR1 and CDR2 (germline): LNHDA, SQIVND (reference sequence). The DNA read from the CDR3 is TGTGCCAGTAGTATAGGGGACTGGGGCGGGGAG. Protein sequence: CASSIGDWGGE. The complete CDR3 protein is CASSIGDWGGELFF.

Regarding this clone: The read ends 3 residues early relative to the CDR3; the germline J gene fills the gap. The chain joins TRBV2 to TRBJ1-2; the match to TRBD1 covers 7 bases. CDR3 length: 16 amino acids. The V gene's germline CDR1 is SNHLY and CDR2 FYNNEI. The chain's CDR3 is CASSVEGQISTDTYTF. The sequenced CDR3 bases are TGTGCCAGCAGTGTGGAGGGACAGATAAGCACAGATACC.

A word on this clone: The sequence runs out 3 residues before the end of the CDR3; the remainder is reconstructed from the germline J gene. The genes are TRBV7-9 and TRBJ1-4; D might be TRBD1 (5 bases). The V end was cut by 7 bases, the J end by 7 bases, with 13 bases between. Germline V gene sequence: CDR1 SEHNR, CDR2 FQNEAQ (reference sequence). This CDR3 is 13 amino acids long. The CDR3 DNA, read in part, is TGTGCCAGCACCAGGGTCGGGGGTGAAAAA. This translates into CASTRVGGEK. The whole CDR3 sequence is CASTRVGGEKLFF.

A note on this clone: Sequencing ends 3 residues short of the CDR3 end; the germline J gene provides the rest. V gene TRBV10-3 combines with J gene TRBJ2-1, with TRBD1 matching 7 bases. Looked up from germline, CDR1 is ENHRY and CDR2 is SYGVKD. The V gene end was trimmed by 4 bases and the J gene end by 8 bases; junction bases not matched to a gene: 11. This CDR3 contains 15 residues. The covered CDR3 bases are TGTGCCATCAGTGGGACAGGTCTTGAAGTCCATGAG. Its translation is CAISGTGLEVHE. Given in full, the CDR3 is CAISGTGLEVHEQFF.

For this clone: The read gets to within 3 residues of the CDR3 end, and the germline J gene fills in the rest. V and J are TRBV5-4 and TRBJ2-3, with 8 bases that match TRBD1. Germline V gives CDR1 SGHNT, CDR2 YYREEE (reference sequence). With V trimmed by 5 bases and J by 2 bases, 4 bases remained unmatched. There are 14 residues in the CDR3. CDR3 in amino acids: CASSPGGPTDTQYF. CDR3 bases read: TGTGCCAGCAGTCCAGGGGGCCCCACAGATACG.

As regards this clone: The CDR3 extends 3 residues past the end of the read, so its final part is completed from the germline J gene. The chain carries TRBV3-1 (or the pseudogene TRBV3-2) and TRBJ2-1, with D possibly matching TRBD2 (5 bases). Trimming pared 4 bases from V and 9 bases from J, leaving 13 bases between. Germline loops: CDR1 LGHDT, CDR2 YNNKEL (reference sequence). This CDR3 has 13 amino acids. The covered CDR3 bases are TGTGCCAGCAGCCTAGAGGACGGACTTGAG. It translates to CASSLEDGLE. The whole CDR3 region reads CASSLEDGLEQFF.

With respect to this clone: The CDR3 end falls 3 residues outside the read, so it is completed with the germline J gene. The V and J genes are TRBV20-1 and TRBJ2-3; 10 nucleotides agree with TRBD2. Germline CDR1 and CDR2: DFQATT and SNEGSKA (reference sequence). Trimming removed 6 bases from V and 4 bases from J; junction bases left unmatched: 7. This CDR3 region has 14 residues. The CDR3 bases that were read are TGCAGTGCCCATCTAGCGGGAGAGGCAGATACG. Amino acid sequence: CSAHLAGEADT. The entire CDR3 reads CSAHLAGEADTQYF.

The CDR3 here is CASRPLSSGPSYNEQFF. The CDR3 bases that were read are TGTGCCAGTAGACCCCTAAGTAGCGGGCCTTCCTACAATGAG. V usage is TRBV19 and J usage is TRBJ2-1; 7 bases are a match to TRBD2. Sequencing ends 3 residues short of the CDR3 end; the germline J gene provides the rest. Trimming took 6 bases from V and 1 from J; bases not matched to a gene: 12. The CDR3 is 17 amino acids. The germline gives CDR1 LNHDA, CDR2 SQIVND (reference sequence). The full variable domain, with the rest looked up from reference TRBV19 and TRBJ2-1, is DGGITQSPKYLFRKEGQNVTLSCEQNLNHDAMYWYRQDPGQGLRLIYYSQIVNDFQKGDIAEGYSVSREKKESFPLTVTSAQKNPTAFYLCASRPLSSGPSYNEQFFGPGTRLTVL.

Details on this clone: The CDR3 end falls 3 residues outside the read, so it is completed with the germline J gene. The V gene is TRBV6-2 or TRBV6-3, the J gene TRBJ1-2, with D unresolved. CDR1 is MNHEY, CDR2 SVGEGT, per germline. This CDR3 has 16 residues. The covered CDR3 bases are TGTGCCAGCGGGAGAATTAGCGGGAGAGGCACAGATACC. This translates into CASGRISGRGTDT. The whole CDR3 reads CASGRISGRGTDTYTF.

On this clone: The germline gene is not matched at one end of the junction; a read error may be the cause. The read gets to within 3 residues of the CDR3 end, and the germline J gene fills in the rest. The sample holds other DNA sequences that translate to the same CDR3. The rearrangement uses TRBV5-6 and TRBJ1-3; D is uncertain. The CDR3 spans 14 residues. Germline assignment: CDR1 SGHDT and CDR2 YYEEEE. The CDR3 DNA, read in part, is TGTGCCAGCAGCCCCATGGGCTCTGGAAACACG. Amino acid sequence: CASSPMGSGNT. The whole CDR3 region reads CASSPMGSGNTIYF.